Sequencing of this T cell receptor beta chain was carried out in a study of PD-1 blockade in classical Hodgkin lymphoma (dated by TCRdb to 2019 to 2021). About the study as a whole: Nivolumab dosing was 3 mg/kg intravenously every 2 weeks, continuing until either disease progression or unacceptable toxicity. To define a peripheral blood immune signature of response to PD-1 blockade in classical Hodgkin lymphoma, the study combined TCR beta sequencing with CyTOF. The study at large found these results: Trial patients with a complete response had baseline diversity similar to that of newly diagnosed patients, while partial responders and progressors had significantly lower diversity. The study was limited to a single clinical trial cohort, and causes of repertoire differences, possibly disease activity or prior therapy, remained undefined. CD4+ but not CD8+ TCR diversity rose significantly by C4D1 (p=0.0027 vs p=0.16), most apparent in complete responders (p=0.02). Lower diversity was observed in patients in whom nivolumab was started less than 1 year after ASCT, and these patients were excluded from later analyses so that confounding by immune reconstitution would be avoided. Baseline TCR diversity was reported to be lower in newly diagnosed patients than in healthy donors, and even lower in relapsed/refractory patients.

As regards this clone: Its antigen is currently not known. No base-level quality is on record; no much larger clone is a single base apart.

Reading the label with the study, this specimen's time point is: cycle 4 day 1 (C4D1), after 6 weeks of nivolumab. All trial patients had relapsed after autologous stem cell transplantation, with cohorts A, B and C differing in prior brentuximab vedotin exposure. The trial cohort was composed of under 70 patients with relapsed/refractory classical Hodgkin lymphoma, for whom complete response, partial response or progressive disease was recorded as best overall response. In the multi-cohort phase II CheckMate 205 trial, trial patients received single-agent nivolumab. An independent review committee assessed best overall response by applying the 2007 International Working Group response criteria. Trial PBMCs were collected just before the start of nivolumab (C1D1) and during therapy at cycle 2 day 1 and cycle 4 day 1. Peripheral blood was collected in 8 mL Vacutainer Cell Preparation Tubes, from which PBMCs were isolated by centrifugation and then cryopreserved.

The junction shows trimming of 6 bases on V and 3 bases on J, plus 8 bases between the germline ends. Including cysteine and phenylalanine, the CDR3 has 13 amino acids. The retained sequence is limited to the CDR3, 39 bases, with the frame set at the first base. Taken from the germline V gene (reference sequence), the CDR1 and CDR2 loops are SEHNR and FQNEAQ. The Qiagen DNeasy kit was used to extract genomic DNA both from unsorted PBMCs and from the negatively selected CD4+ and CD8+ fractions. TCR beta CDR3 regions were subjected to amplification by immunoSEQ multiplex PCR with primers that anneal to V and J segments. Amplification bias was minimized using a synthetic immune receptor repertoire, and residual bias was removed computationally after sequencing. The authors' pipeline ran thus. Custom Python scripts were used to quantify repertoire diversity as the Shannon entropy index. The unsorted, CD4+ and CD8+ repertoires were each analyzed separately, with the exception of combined analyses, where CD4+ and CD8+ sequences were merged in silico. A clone counted as expanded when the clone's frequency after treatment rose at least 2-fold relative to C1D1, and clones undetected at baseline were given a pseudocount of 0.5. Singleton clones were defined as clones with 0 or 1 copy at C1D1, and non-singleton clones were defined as clones with 2 or more copies. Clones expanded in unsorted samples were assigned a CD4+, CD8+ or unknown annotation through matching of protein sequences in sorted samples from the same patient. Wilcoxon tests on paired samples were used to test diversity changes from C1D1 to C4D1. Not all clones reach the TCRdb copy of this immuneACCESS table, which keeps in-frame sequences only. Checked studies attribute under half of the gap to unresolved V genes and leave the rest unexplained. V, J and clone size reflect that table, while D and trimming were determined from the DNA. Within this sample are roughly 48,000 clones, with roughly 86% of them counted one time only. The top ten clonotypes cover approximately 6.9% of the sample.

This clonotype originated in a human donor with classical Hodgkin lymphoma. The sample consisted of peripheral blood mononuclear cells (PBMCs), taken before the fourth cycle of nivolumab. The chain employs TRBV7-9 and TRBJ2-2; the D segment might be TRBD1 or TRBD2, since each matches 5 bases. CDR3 reads: CASRRDDTGELFF. DNA sequence: TGTGCCAGCAGGAGGGACGACACCGGGGAGCTGTTTTTT.